The 13 T cell receptor beta chains in this list originate from one sample, sequenced in a study of blood T cell repertoires in COVID-19. Repertoires were generated with immunoSEQ multiplex PCR, while TCRdb's copy carries only in-frame clones and drops some. The sample includes more than 300,000 clones, approximately 90% of them seen just once. Sequenced input: peripheral blood. The receptors stem from a woman aged 25 to 39 with COVID-19, enrolled during active disease.

V gene TRBV5-4 combines with J gene TRBJ1-3, with 9 bases identical to TRBD1. Germline trimming cut 4 bases from V and 2 bases from J; bases unmatched to any gene: 7. Germline CDR1 and CDR2: SGHNT and YYREEE (reference sequence). This CDR3 contains 16 residues. CDR3 sequence reads: CASSPAGQGAGNTIYF. The CDR3 DNA reads as TGTGCCAGCAGCCCGGCGGGACAGGGAGCTGGAAACACCATATATTTT.

The chain is built from TRBV11-2 and TRBJ1-4; 9 bases match TRBD1. Per the germline V gene, CDR1 is SGHAT and CDR2 is FQNNGV. The CDR3 covers 15 residues. After removal of 4 bases from V and 6 bases from J, the junction contained 6 bases not matched to a gene. Here the CDR3 DNA reads TGTGCCAGCAGCTCAAACAGGGGGCGAGATGAAAAACTGTTTTTT. This encodes CASSSNRGRDEKLFF.

V gene TRBV19 combines with J gene TRBJ1-2, with TRBD1 matching over 8 bases. The CDR3 contains 15 residues. Per the germline V gene, CDR1 is LNHDA and CDR2 is SQIVND (reference sequence). V gave up 4 bases and J gave up 3 bases; unmatched junction bases: 7. The CDR3 coding sequence is TGTGCCAGTAGTACCCTCCGGGGACAGGACTATGGCTACACCTTC. Protein: CASSTLRGQDYGYTF.

The chain is built from TRBV5-1 and TRBJ2-3; D not certain. The CDR3 loop spans 15 amino acids. Trimming removed 4 bases at V and 2 bases at J, with 14 bases between. Germline V CDR1 and CDR2: SGHRS, YFSETQ. CDR3 amino acids: CASSLVPELTDTQYF. The CDR3 region has the DNA TGCGCCAGCAGCCTAGTCCCAGAACTCACAGATACGCAGTATTTT.

This clone was seen only once. The chain carries TRBV28 and TRBJ1-2, with D possibly TRBD1 on 6 matching bases. The CDR3 extends over 13 amino acids. The V gene's germline CDR1 is MDHEN and CDR2 SYDVKM. The V gene lost 5 bases and the J gene lost 3 bases, with 10 bases spanning the gap. The CDR3: CASSLDSYYGYTF. The CDR3 nucleotides are TGTGCCAGCAGTCTGGACAGCTACTATGGCTACACCTTC.

A single count supports this clone. V is TRBV30 and J is TRBJ2-5; 14 bases agree with TRBD2. This CDR3 is 16 amino acids long. The germline gives CDR1 GTSNPN, CDR2 SVGIG (reference sequence). V gave up 2 bases and J gave up 2 bases; unmatched junction bases: 4. The CDR3 here is CAWSSGLAGGQETQYF. CDR3 sequence (DNA): TGTGCCTGGAGTTCCGGACTAGCGGGGGGTCAAGAGACCCAGTACTTC.

The chain couples TRBV6-1 to TRBJ2-3; a possible D gene is TRBD2 (5 bases). Germline V gene sequence: CDR1 MNHNS, CDR2 SASEGT. Trimming took off 2 bases at V and 7 bases at J, with 16 bases between the two ends. CDR3 length equals 15 residues. The DNA for the CDR3 is TGTGCCAGCAGTGAACGGGGTAACCGACGGAATACGCAGTATTTT. Residues: CASSERGNRRNTQYF.

This rearrangement joins TRBV4-2 to TRBJ2-5; D perhaps matches TRBD1 (5 bases). Trimming pared 0 bases from V and 4 bases from J, leaving 15 bases between. CDR3 length: 16 amino acids. Germline V CDR1 and CDR2: LGHNA, YNFKEQ. The CDR3 nucleotides are TGTGCCAGCAGCCAAGATGTTCAGGGTATCGTAGAGACCCAGTACTTC. It codes for CASSQDVQGIVETQYF.

The CDR3 DNA reads TGTGCCAGCAGCACCGGACAGGAGGTCCCTTGGCCCCAGCATTTT. It codes for CASSTGQEVPWPQHF. The chain joins TRBV7-2 to TRBJ1-5; TRBD1 matches at 7 bases. Germline trimming cut 5 bases from V and 9 bases from J; bases unmatched to any gene: 13. CDR1 and CDR2 (germline): SGHTA, FQGNSA. There are 15 residues in the CDR3.

The chain joins TRBV7-2 to TRBJ1-1; D gene uncertain. Germline V CDR1 and CDR2: SGHTA, FQGNSA. The CDR3 is 15 residues long. V lost 5 bases and J 0 bases, leaving 13 bases between the germline ends. The CDR3: CASSQAPAVNTEAFF. DNA of the CDR3: TGTGCCAGCAGCCAAGCGCCGGCAGTGAACACTGAAGCTTTCTTT.

V and J are TRBV12-3 or TRBV12-4 and TRBJ1-1; tentatively, D is TRBD1 (5 bases). V dropped 3 bases and J dropped 11 bases, with 16 bases sitting between them. The CDR3 is made up of 13 amino acids. CDR3 DNA: TGTGCCAGCAGTTTTCAGGGTGGTCTGGTCGCTTTCTTT. Translation: CASSFQGGLVAFF.

CDR3 nucleotides: TGCGCCAGCACTCGCTTAGCGGGGGGCGCGAACACCGGGGAGCTGTTTTTT. Encoded protein: CASTRLAGGANTGELFF. V and J are TRBV5-1 and TRBJ2-2, with TRBD2 identical over 10 bases. Germline CDR1 is SGHRS and CDR2 is YFSETQ. The V and J ends lost 6 bases and 0 bases, in that order; junction bases with no gene match: 8. The length of the CDR3 is 17 residues.

This chain links TRBV6-5 with TRBJ2-1; D possibly corresponds to TRBD1 (6 bases). V shed 6 bases and J shed 5 bases, with 17 bases lying between them. Germline V gene sequence: CDR1 MNHEY, CDR2 SVGAGI. This CDR3 spans 15 amino acids. The CDR3 protein is CASRGLGTQDNEQFF. CDR3 DNA: TGTGCCAGCAGGGGCCTCGGGACACAAGACAATGAGCAGTTCTTC.